One and the same sample provided the 24 T cell receptor beta chains below, sequenced in a study of blood T cell repertoires in COVID-19. Only in-frame clones appear in the TCRdb table, and some are missing; sequencing was by immunoSEQ multiplex PCR. The sample consists of about 260,000 clones, approximately 87% of them appearing once. Sequencing used peripheral blood. These receptors came from a human donor in a cohort sampled during active COVID-19.

The J gene is TRBJ2-1, the V gene TRBV11-2; possibly TRBD1 for D (5 bases). The germline V gene has CDR1 SGHAT and CDR2 FQNNGV. The length of the CDR3 is 14 residues. V was pared by 6 bases and J by 9 bases, with 18 bases between. The CDR3 DNA sequence: TGTGCCAGCAGATCATTCTTCCAGGGTGGTGAGCAGTTCTTC. Translation: CASRSFFQGGEQFF.

This chain links TRBV6-2 or TRBV6-3 with TRBJ2-7; 8 nucleotides align to TRBD2. The CDR3 consists of 19 residues. Per germline, CDR1 MNHEY and CDR2 SVGEGT. J gave up 2 bases and V 4 bases, and 19 bases lay outside the gene matches. CDR3 in amino acids: CASSSPTITTSVKPYEQYF. The CDR3, as DNA: TGTGCCAGCAGTTCCCCGACAATTACGACTAGCGTAAAACCCTACGAGCAGTACTTC.

The rearrangement links TRBV4-1 to TRBJ2-3; D is possibly TRBD2 (5 bases). Germline lookup yields CDR1 MGHRA and CDR2 YSYEKL. V was pared by 2 bases and J by 1 base, with 13 bases between. The CDR3 is made up of 16 amino acids. The CDR3 nucleotides are TGCGCCAGCAGCCAATATATGGACTCTCGCACAGATACGCAGTATTTT. Its protein is CASSQYMDSRTDTQYF.

The rearrangement joins TRBV7-3 to TRBJ2-2, with 14 bases fitting TRBD2. The CDR3 is 19 amino acids. V dropped 3 bases and J dropped 5; count of bases not matched to a gene: 11. From germline, CDR1 is SGHTA and CDR2 FQGTGA. The CDR3 DNA reads as TGTGCCAGCAGCTTCCAAACGACTAGCGGGAGGGCCAGGACCGGGGAGCTGTTTTTT. It yields the protein CASSFQTTSGRARTGELFF. The variable domain in full, with the rest retrieved from reference TRBV7-3 and TRBJ2-2, is GAGVSQTPSNKVTEKGKYVELRCDPISGHTALYWYRQSLGQGPEFLIYFQGTGAADDSGLPNDRFFAVRPEGSVSTLKIQRTERGDSAVYLCASSFQTTSGRARTGELFFGEGSRLTVL.

The chain joins TRBV3-1 (or the pseudogene TRBV3-2) to TRBJ2-1; 9 nucleotides line up with TRBD2. CDR1 and CDR2 from the germline V gene are LGHDT and YNNKEL (reference sequence). The CDR3 runs 16 residues. Germline trimming cut 4 bases from V and 5 bases from J; bases unmatched to any gene: 9. The CDR3 loop is CASSLTVTSGNNEQFF. CDR3 nucleotides: TGTGCCAGCAGCCTAACGGTGACTAGCGGAAACAATGAGCAGTTCTTC.

This chain joins TRBV7-9 and TRBJ1-5; TRBD1 aligns across 9 bases. The germline CDR1 and CDR2 sequences are SEHNR and FQNEAQ (reference sequence). The CDR3 covers 14 residues. J gave up 5 bases and V 3 bases, and 2 bases lay outside the gene matches. The CDR3 here is CASSLTGGHQPQHF. For the CDR3, the DNA is TGTGCCAGCAGCTTGACAGGGGGGCATCAGCCCCAGCATTTT.

A single count supports this clone. This chain links TRBV5-1 with TRBJ2-3; 7 nucleotides line up with TRBD1. J gave up 5 bases and V 4 bases, and 10 bases lay outside the gene matches. Per germline, CDR1 SGHRS and CDR2 YFSETQ. This CDR3 is built from 15 residues. The CDR3, as DNA: TGCGCCAGCAGCCAACAGGGGCCCCGGGGAGATACGCAGTATTTT. Its protein is CASSQQGPRGDTQYF.

V usage is TRBV6-6 and J usage is TRBJ2-5, with a tentative D call TRBD2 (6 bases). This CDR3 has 14 residues. V was shortened by 2 bases and J by 2 bases, with 9 bases between the two germline ends. Looked up from germline, CDR1 is MNHNY and CDR2 is SVGAGI (reference sequence). DNA for the CDR3: TGTGCCAGCAGTTACAAAGGGAGGCAAGAGACCCAGTACTTC. This sequence encodes CASSYKGRQETQYF.

The chain carries TRBV24-1 and TRBJ2-2, with 11 bases fitting TRBD2. V trimming: 12 bases; J trimming: 4 bases; junction bases outside the gene matches: 6. In germline, CDR1 is KGHDR, CDR2 SFDVKD. The CDR3 consists of 14 residues. CDR3 amino acids: CAAATSGGTGELFF. In DNA form, the CDR3 reads TGTGCCGCCGCTACTAGCGGGGGCACCGGGGAGCTGTTTTTT.

This clone was observed once. The chain's CDR3 is CASSEIAGGTGELFF. For the CDR3, the DNA is TGTGCCAGCAGCGAGATAGCGGGAGGGACCGGGGAGCTGTTTTTT. The J gene is TRBJ2-2, the V gene TRBV9; 11 positions agree with TRBD2. J lost 5 bases, V lost 3 bases, and 3 bases had no gene match. Looked up from germline, CDR1 is SGDLS and CDR2 is YYNGEE. There are 15 residues in the CDR3. Supplemented by reference TRBV9 and TRBJ2-2, the full variable domain reads DSGVTQTPKHLITATGQRVTLRCSPRSGDLSVYWYQQSLDQGLQFLIQYYNGEERAKGNILERFSAQQFPDLHSELNLSSLELGDSALYFCASSEIAGGTGELFFGEGSRLTVL.

This sequence joins TRBV3-1 (or the pseudogene TRBV3-2) and TRBJ2-1, with 11 bases matching TRBD2. The germline gives CDR1 LGHDT, CDR2 YNNKEL (reference sequence). The CDR3 contains 16 residues. The V gene end was trimmed by 4 bases and the J gene end by 7 bases; junction bases not matched to a gene: 9. The CDR3 sequence is CASSLRGSGRGNEQFF. The CDR3 DNA reads TGTGCCAGCAGCCTCAGGGGTAGCGGGAGGGGGAATGAGCAGTTCTTC.

The V and J genes are TRBV19 and TRBJ1-2; a possible D gene is TRBD1 (6 bases). Germline loops: CDR1 LNHDA, CDR2 SQIVND (reference sequence). Deletions cut 4 bases from V and 4 bases from J, with 7 bases between. The CDR3 has 12 residues. The CDR3 DNA is TGTGCCAGTAGTAAGGACAGCTATGGCTACACCTTC. Amino acid sequence: CASSKDSYGYTF.

J is TRBJ2-2 and V is TRBV5-6; tentative D call: TRBD2 (5 bases). In germline, CDR1 is SGHDT, CDR2 YYEEEE. The CDR3 has 16 residues. With 0 bases removed from V and 7 bases from J, the gap between germline ends came to 16 bases. CDR3 bases: TGTGCCAGCAGCTTGGATAAAGGGCGACTAATCGGGGAGCTGTTTTTT. Its translation is CASSLDKGRLIGELFF.

The chain employs TRBV11-3 and TRBJ2-1; 8 bases line up with TRBD2. The CDR3 spans 14 residues. The J segment lost 5 bases and the V segment lost 4 bases, leaving 4 bases of the junction unmatched. Looked up from germline, CDR1 is SGHNT and CDR2 is YENEEA. CDR3 residues: CASSYRGGNNEQFF. The CDR3 DNA is TGTGCCAGCAGCTATCGGGGGGGGAACAATGAGCAGTTCTTC.

V usage is TRBV2 and J usage is TRBJ2-1; unclear D gene. The V gene's germline CDR1 is SNHLY and CDR2 FYNNEI. The V gene lost 3 bases and the J gene lost 0 bases, with 9 bases spanning the gap. The CDR3 has 15 residues. CDR3 sequence: CASSDRMSSYNEQFF. As DNA, the CDR3 is TGTGCCAGCAGTGATCGAATGAGCTCCTACAATGAGCAGTTCTTC.

The genes are TRBV10-1 and TRBJ2-7; 9 bases align to TRBD1. Germline V gene data show CDR1 as WNHNN and CDR2 as SYGVQD (reference sequence). This CDR3 spans 15 amino acids. The V gene end was trimmed by 4 bases and the J gene end by 3 bases; junction bases not matched to a gene: 7. This CDR3 is CASSGQLGQGYEQYF. Written as DNA, the CDR3 is TGCGCCAGCAGTGGGCAACTGGGACAGGGCTACGAGCAGTACTTC.

With regard to this clone: Other nucleotide sequences from this sample produce the same CDR3. The gene calls are TRBV18 and TRBJ1-1; 10 nucleotides agree with TRBD1. The V segment lost 0 bases and the J segment 0 bases; nucleotides outside the gene matches: 7. The CDR3 runs 18 residues. Germline V gives CDR1 KGHSH, CDR2 LQKENI. CDR3 sequence reads: CASSPPSGQGLMNTEAFF. In DNA, the CDR3 is TGTGCCAGCTCACCACCCTCGGGACAGGGGCTTATGAACACTGAAGCTTTCTTT.

The rearrangement links TRBV5-4 to TRBJ2-7; 8 nucleotides match TRBD2. This CDR3 is 14 amino acids long. Germline values: CDR1 SGHNT, CDR2 YYREEE (reference sequence). V shed 1 base and J 6 bases; nucleotides not matched to a gene: 6. The DNA for the CDR3 is TGTGCCAGCAGCTTGACGGGAGGGTTACCCGAGCAGTACTTC. This translates into CASSLTGGLPEQYF.

CDR3 residues: CASSFGQGGYEQYF. CDR3 bases: TGTGCCAGCTCATTCGGACAGGGGGGGTACGAGCAGTACTTC. The chain has TRBV18 and TRBJ2-7, with TRBD1 identical over 10 bases. Germline values: CDR1 KGHSH, CDR2 LQKENI. The V segment lost 5 bases and the J segment 4 bases; nucleotides outside the gene matches: 5. The CDR3 has 14 residues.

This clone was seen only once. The chain has TRBV24-1 and TRBJ2-5, with a weak D call TRBD2 (6 bases). Trimming cost V 4 bases and J 4 bases, with 12 bases left between them. Germline CDR1 and CDR2: KGHDR and SFDVKD. The CDR3 is made up of 14 amino acids. The CDR3 protein is CATSESGTGETQYF. CDR3 in DNA: TGTGCCACCAGTGAGTCCGGGACTGGAGAGACCCAGTACTTC.

The chain employs TRBV5-1 and TRBJ2-5; TRBD2 matches 13 bases. Germline-derived CDR1 and CDR2 are SGHRS and YFSETQ. V shed 3 bases, J shed 5 bases, and the junction held 4 bases outside the gene matches. There are 15 residues in the CDR3. DNA of the CDR3: TGCGCCAGCAGCTACGGACTAGCGGGAGTTGAGACCCAGTACTTC. Protein: CASSYGLAGVETQYF.

The gene calls are TRBV2 and TRBJ1-1, with D perhaps TRBD1 (5 bases). The V end was cut by 6 bases, the J end by 1 base, with 12 bases between. Germline lookup yields CDR1 SNHLY and CDR2 FYNNEI. The CDR3 totals 14 residues. The DNA for the CDR3 is TGTGCCAGCAGGACCCGGGGGGGGAACACTGAAGCTTTCTTT. Its protein is CASRTRGGNTEAFF.

The chain recombines TRBV18 with TRBJ2-3, with 7 bases matching TRBD2. The CDR3 spans 16 residues. Trimming removed 2 bases from V and 5 bases from J; junction bases left unmatched: 10. The germline V gene has CDR1 KGHSH and CDR2 LQKENI. The CDR3: CASSPFTAIAGDTQYF. CDR3 DNA sequence: TGTGCCAGCTCACCATTCACGGCGATAGCGGGAGATACGCAGTATTTT. The whole variable domain, filled in from reference TRBV18 and TRBJ2-3, reads NAGVMQNPRHLVRRRGQEARLRCSPMKGHSHVYWYRQLPEEGLKFMVYLQKENIIDESGMPKERFSAEFPKEGPSILRIQQVVRGDSAAYFCASSPFTAIAGDTQYFGPGTRLTVL.

The chain couples TRBV2 to TRBJ1-5, with a tentative D call TRBD1 (6 bases). Trimming shortened V by 6 bases and J by 0 bases, and 15 bases separated the two germline ends. The CDR3 runs 16 residues. The germline V gene has CDR1 SNHLY and CDR2 FYNNEI. The CDR3 DNA is TGTGCCAGCAGAGATCAGGGGCGATATAGCAATCAGCCCCAGCATTTT. Its translation: CASRDQGRYSNQPQHF.